The 30 T cell receptor beta chains given below trace back to one sample, sequenced in a study of T cell repertoires in cytomegalovirus infection. These receptors' targets are unknown. MiXCR, applied by TCRdb to the reads, yields one record per CDR3 protein. The data hold hundreds of thousands of distinct CDR3 sequences, with around a third observed a single time. The input for sequencing was cultured PBMCs, taken from culture after CMV antigen stimulation. The source of these receptors is a human donor in good health (CMV status not recorded). Some clones in this sample may be carry-over from other donors' samples.

The chain combines TRBV7-6 with TRBJ2-5; D possibly corresponds to TRBD2 (7 bases). Deletions cut 1 base from V and 1 base from J, with 16 bases between. Germline CDR1 and CDR2: SGHVS and FNYEAQ. CDR3 length: 17 residues. CDR3 in amino acids: CASSLGFRGAFQETQYF. The CDR3 DNA reads TGTGCCAGCAGCTTAGGGTTCCGGGGGGCTTTCCAAGAGACCCAGTACTTC. Full variable domain (remainder filled in from reference TRBV7-6 and TRBJ2-5): GAGVSQSPRYKVTKRGQDVALRCDPISGHVSLYWYRQALGQGPEFLTYFNYEAQQDKSGLPNDRFSAERPEGSISTLTIQRTEQRDSAMYRCASSLGFRGAFQETQYFGPGTRLLVL.

This chain joins TRBV4-2 and TRBJ2-3; D unresolved. Per the germline V gene, CDR1 is LGHNA and CDR2 is YNFKEQ. The CDR3 length is 13 residues. Trimming stripped 2 bases from V and 3 bases from J, with 6 bases between. CDR3 nucleotides: TGTGCCAGCAGCCAATCTTTTACAGATACGCAGTATTTT. Residues: CASSQSFTDTQYF.

This rearrangement joins TRBV2 to TRBJ1-1; D is unresolved. CDR3 length equals 12 residues. Per germline, CDR1 SNHLY and CDR2 FYNNEI. Trimming stripped 7 bases from V and 5 bases from J, with 11 bases between. CDR3 coding DNA: TGTGCCAGCATATTGAGGAGTACTGAAGCTTTCTTT. Residues: CASILRSTEAFF.

A single count supports this clonotype. The chain recombines TRBV20-1 with TRBJ1-1, with a tentative D call TRBD1 (5 bases). The V end lost 6 bases, the J end lost 2 bases, and 13 bases lay between the germline ends. Germline V gives CDR1 DFQATT, CDR2 SNEGSKA (reference sequence). CDR3 length: 13 residues. CDR3 bases: TGCAGTGCCGCAAGAGGGGCAAACACTGAAGCTTTCTTT. Its translation: CSAARGANTEAFF.

The chain links TRBV5-5 to TRBJ2-5; tentatively, D is TRBD2 (6 bases). This CDR3 region has 14 residues. V lost 6 bases and J lost 2, with 14 bases in between. Germline V gives CDR1 SGHKS, CDR2 YYEKEE (reference sequence). CDR3 amino acids: CASNTGDSQETQYF. CDR3 coding DNA: TGTGCCAGCAACACCGGGGACTCTCAAGAGACCCAGTACTTC.

There are a few counts of this clonotype. J is TRBJ2-3 and V is TRBV2; D unclear. CDR1 and CDR2 from the germline V gene are SNHLY and FYNNEI. The CDR3 loop spans 18 amino acids. Trimming left V 4 bases short and J 4 bases short, with 24 bases between. In DNA form, the CDR3 reads TGTGCCAGCAGTGGACGTAAGGACGGGCTCGACCCTTCAGATACGCAGTATTTT. Protein: CASSGRKDGLDPSDTQYF.

With respect to this clonotype: This may stem from a read error, because a much larger clone lies one nucleotide away. This chain connects TRBV12-3 or TRBV12-4 to TRBJ1-2; 7 bases agree with TRBD1. The V and J ends lost 6 bases and 6 bases, in that order; junction bases with no gene match: 4. There are 12 residues in the CDR3. For the CDR3, the DNA is TGTGCCAGCAGCAAGACAGGGAATGGCTACACCTTC. This translates into CASSKTGNGYTF.

The chain is built from TRBV7-6 and TRBJ1-2; 8 nucleotides line up with TRBD1. V shed 1 base and J 7 bases; nucleotides not matched to a gene: 8. The CDR3 is 15 residues long. Looked up from germline, CDR1 is SGHVS and CDR2 is FNYEAQ. CDR3 in DNA: TGTGCCAGCAGCTTAGGCCCAGGGGGCGCGGGTGGCTACACCTTC. It is translated as CASSLGPGGAGGYTF.

The table lists this clonotype with a few counts. The rearrangement joins TRBV7-2 to TRBJ1-5; a weak D match, TRBD1 (5 bases). V was pared by 1 base and J by 5 bases, with 12 bases between. The germline V gene has CDR1 SGHTA and CDR2 FQGNSA. The CDR3 is made up of 15 amino acids. Here the CDR3 DNA reads TGTGCCAGCAGCTTAGTTGCGGGGACCCATCAGCCCCAGCATTTT. Translating it yields CASSLVAGTHQPQHF.

The rearrangement joins TRBV2 to TRBJ1-1, with 11 bases that match TRBD1. Trimming cost V 6 bases and J 5 bases; bases outside gene matches: 8. This CDR3 region has 15 residues. The V gene's germline CDR1 is SNHLY and CDR2 FYNNEI. CDR3 DNA sequence: TGTGCCAGCAGGCTTAGGGGGACAGGGGGGACTGAAGCTTTCTTT. This encodes CASRLRGTGGTEAFF. Using reference TRBV2 and TRBJ1-1 for the parts outside the CDR3, the full variable domain is EPEVTQTPSHQVTQMGQEVILRCVPISNHLYFYWYRQILGQKVEFLVSFYNNEISEKSEIFDDQFSVERPDGSNFTLKIRSTKLEDSAMYFCASRLRGTGGTEAFFGQGTRLTVV.

CDR3 sequence: CSAIPVAGYNEQFF. DNA for the CDR3: TGCAGTGCTATTCCGGTAGCGGGTTACAATGAGCAGTTCTTC. The chain recombines TRBV20-1 with TRBJ2-1; 7 bases are a match to TRBD2. The CDR3 loop spans 14 amino acids. V trimming: 4 bases; J trimming: 4 bases; junction bases outside the gene matches: 7. The germline V gene has CDR1 DFQATT and CDR2 SNEGSKA (reference sequence).

Ten or more counts support this clonotype. This chain uses TRBV11-2 with TRBJ2-1; 10 bases agree with TRBD1. The CDR3 is made up of 15 amino acids. The V gene's germline CDR1 is SGHAT and CDR2 FQNNGV. Trimming cost V 5 bases and J 9 bases; bases outside gene matches: 10. The DNA for the CDR3 is TGTGCCAGCAGCCCCCGGGACAGGGGTAGGGTTGAGCAGTTCTTC. This codes for CASSPRDRGRVEQFF.

This clonotype has ten or more counts. V is TRBV7-9 and J is TRBJ2-7; 8 bases align to TRBD2. Trimming at V came to 5 bases and at J to 3 bases, leaving 6 bases not matched to a gene. Germline V gene lookup returns CDR1 SEHNR and CDR2 FQNEAQ (reference sequence). The CDR3 runs to 14 residues. In nucleotides, the CDR3 is TGTGCCAGCAGCCCTCCGGGAGGGAGCTACGAGCAGTACTTC. It codes for CASSPPGGSYEQYF.

The V call is TRBV12-3 or TRBV12-4, the J call TRBJ1-3; D not resolved. The CDR3 loop spans 13 amino acids. V lost 5 bases and J 4 bases, leaving 9 bases between the germline ends. Here the CDR3 DNA reads TGTGCCAGCAGTGAGTGGGCAGGAAACACCATATATTTT. Its protein product is CASSEWAGNTIYF.

The chain combines TRBV28 with TRBJ2-3; tentatively, D is TRBD2 (5 bases). Trimming took off 4 bases at V and 1 base at J, with 9 bases between the two ends. CDR1 is MDHEN, CDR2 SYDVKM, per germline. This CDR3 is 14 amino acids long. Here the CDR3 reads CASSYSAGTDTQYF. CDR3 bases: TGTGCCAGCAGTTATAGCGCGGGCACAGATACGCAGTATTTT.

This clonotype has just a few counts. The rearrangement uses TRBV2 and TRBJ1-1; no clear D gene. CDR3 length equals 12 residues. Germline lookup yields CDR1 SNHLY and CDR2 FYNNEI. The V end was cut by 4 bases, the J end by 4 bases, with 7 bases between. This CDR3 reads CASSVTATEAFF. CDR3 sequence (DNA): TGTGCCAGCAGTGTGACGGCCACTGAAGCTTTCTTT.

The genes are TRBV10-3 and TRBJ1-5; 9 bases map to TRBD1. The CDR3 length is 14 residues. CDR1 and CDR2 (germline): ENHRY, SYGVKD. After removal of 6 bases from V and 3 bases from J, the junction contained 3 bases not matched to a gene. In DNA, the CDR3 is TGTGCCATCAGCCGGGACAGGGACAATCAGCCCCAGCATTTT. Translated: CAISRDRDNQPQHF.

This CDR3 is CASSRGVGANVLTF. The DNA for the CDR3 is TGTGCCAGCAGCCGGGGGGTTGGGGCCAACGTCCTGACTTTC. The chain uses TRBV7-8 and TRBJ2-6, with 7 nucleotides matching TRBD2. The germline V gene has CDR1 SGHVS and CDR2 FQNEAQ. CDR3 size: 14 residues. Losses at the gene ends were 5 bases for V and 3 bases for J; bases not matched to a gene: 1. Filled out from reference TRBV7-8 and TRBJ2-6, the complete variable domain reads GAGVSQSPRYKVAKRGQDVALRCDPISGHVSLFWYQQALGQGPEFLTYFQNEAQLDKSGLPSDRFFAERPEGSVSTLKIQRTQQEDSAVYLCASSRGVGANVLTFGAGSRLTVL.

The V gene is TRBV6-8, the J gene TRBJ2-1; 8 bases fit TRBD2. CDR1 MNHGY and CDR2 SAAAGT come from the germline V gene. The junction had 7 bases not matched to a gene; V was cut back by 3 bases and J by 9 bases. CDR3 length equals 14 residues. The CDR3 is CASSYGAGVVEQFF. The CDR3 nucleotides are TGTGCCAGCAGTTATGGAGCGGGAGTGGTTGAGCAGTTCTTC.

The chain employs TRBV7-2 and TRBJ1-2; D remains unclear. V lost 1 base, J lost 4 bases, and 7 bases lay in between. Looked up from germline, CDR1 is SGHTA and CDR2 is FQGNSA. The CDR3 has 13 residues. The CDR3 loop is CASSLGPTYGYTF. CDR3 DNA: TGTGCCAGCAGCTTAGGTCCGACCTATGGCTACACCTTC.

The rearrangement uses TRBV6-1 and TRBJ2-2, with a tentative D call TRBD2 (6 bases). This CDR3 comprises 15 residues. Trimming removed 4 bases from V and 3 bases from J, with 12 bases in between. CDR1 MNHNS and CDR2 SASEGT come from the germline V gene. CDR3 nucleotides: TGTGCCAGCAGTGCCCGGGACTTTGACACCGGGGAGCTGTTTTTT. This translates into CASSARDFDTGELFF.

The rearrangement joins TRBV12-3 or TRBV12-4 to TRBJ2-3, with TRBD1 matching 9 bases. This CDR3 is built from 16 residues. Germline trimming cut 6 bases from V and 3 bases from J; bases unmatched to any gene: 10. The CDR3 loop reads CASSPKTGGFTDTQYF. The CDR3 DNA reads as TGTGCCAGCAGCCCCAAGACAGGGGGTTTTACAGATACGCAGTATTTT.

This chain joins TRBV2 and TRBJ2-7; TRBD1 agrees at 9 bases. Germline assignment: CDR1 SNHLY and CDR2 FYNNEI. The CDR3 totals 16 residues. V gave up 4 bases and J gave up 2 bases; unmatched junction bases: 9. The chain's CDR3 is CASSGGPGTGTYEQYF. In DNA form, the CDR3 reads TGTGCCAGCAGTGGGGGTCCCGGGACAGGGACCTACGAGCAGTACTTC. Full variable domain (outside the CDR3, taken from reference TRBV2 and TRBJ2-7): EPEVTQTPSHQVTQMGQEVILRCVPISNHLYFYWYRQILGQKVEFLVSFYNNEISEKSEIFDDQFSVERPDGSNFTLKIRSTKLEDSAMYFCASSGGPGTGTYEQYFGPGTRLTVT.

This clonotype appeared a few times. The gene calls are TRBV4-2 and TRBJ2-5; 11 bases map to TRBD2. The V segment lost 4 bases and the J segment 2 bases; nucleotides outside the gene matches: 3. Germline loops: CDR1 LGHNA, CDR2 YNFKEQ. The CDR3 has 15 amino acids. The CDR3 DNA follows: TGTGCCAGCAGCCCTATAGCGGGGGGGCAAGAGACCCAGTACTTC. Residues: CASSPIAGGQETQYF.

This rearrangement joins TRBV9 to TRBJ1-2; TRBD1 aligns across 9 bases. The CDR3 has 15 residues. Per germline, CDR1 SGDLS and CDR2 YYNGEE. V dropped 3 bases and J dropped 5; count of bases not matched to a gene: 8. For the CDR3, the DNA is TGTGCCAGCAGCGACGGGACAGGGTTAAGTTATGGCTACACCTTC. Encoded protein: CASSDGTGLSYGYTF.

Only a few counts were recorded for this clonotype. The chain employs TRBV4-2 and TRBJ2-3; 15 bases line up with TRBD2. Germline V CDR1 and CDR2: LGHNA, YNFKEQ. This CDR3 has 20 residues. V lost 4 bases to trimming and J lost 1 base; unmatched junction nucleotides: 12. CDR3 DNA sequence: TGTGCCAGCAGCCTTCGACCGGGGACTAGCGGGGGGCATGGCACAGATACGCAGTATTTT. It codes for CASSLRPGTSGGHGTDTQYF.

Regarding this clonotype: Mismatch with germline at one junction end may stem from a read error. This chain joins TRBV4-1 and TRBJ2-7, with D maybe TRBD2 (5 bases). This CDR3 contains 13 residues. The germline V gene encodes CDR1 MGHRA and CDR2 YSYEKL. CDR3 nucleotides: TGTGCCAGCAGCCAATGGAGCGGTTACGAGCAGTACTTC. This gives the protein CASSQWSGYEQYF.

The genes are TRBV7-2 and TRBJ1-2; no clear D. Between the trimmed V and J ends, which lost 2 bases and 8 bases, there was a span of 18 bases. Germline CDR1 is SGHTA and CDR2 is FQGNSA. The CDR3 sequence is 15 residues long. This chain's CDR3 is CASSLTYQYPVGYTF. In DNA, the CDR3 is TGTGCCAGCAGCTTAACCTACCAGTACCCGGTGGGCTACACCTTC.

V gene TRBV12-3 or TRBV12-4 combines with J gene TRBJ2-7, with 8 nucleotides matching TRBD2. J lost 6 bases, V lost 6 bases, and 10 bases had no gene match. This CDR3 spans 14 amino acids. Here the CDR3 DNA reads TGTGCCAGCAGCCCGAGCGGGAGTTTAATCGAGCAGTACTTC. Translating gives CASSPSGSLIEQYF.

The chain employs TRBV7-2 and TRBJ1-5; maybe TRBD1 (5 bases). Per germline, CDR1 SGHTA and CDR2 FQGNSA. The CDR3 has 15 amino acids. The germline V and J ends were trimmed by 1 base and 6 bases, with 13 bases remaining between them. The chain's CDR3 is CASSLGGGGIQPQHF. DNA of the CDR3: TGTGCCAGCAGCTTAGGCGGGGGGGGGATTCAGCCCCAGCATTTT.